The TCR beta chain under discussion was sequenced for a study of molecular identifiers for immune sequencing clone quantification. CDR3 size: 16 residues. CDR1 and CDR2 from the germline V gene are SGDLS and YYNGEE. Study-wide findings and caveats: Among effectors, clones above 20 RNA copies held over 98% of molecules; among naive cells, under 1%.

Note on this clonotype: Its antigen is not known. At one end, the junction sequence differs from germline, possibly due to a read error.

One entry per CDR3 protein results from TCRdb running MiXCR on the PCR reads. The table lists some 580,000 distinct CDR3 sequences, around 25% of them singletons. This clonotype originated in a human donor in good health. Some libraries in this study had Jurkat cell RNA spiked in. The sequenced material came from naive CD8+ T cells from blood, with Jurkat cell RNA spiked in. Subset defined: FACS-sorted CD8+CD4-CCR7+CD45RA+ naive T cells. The V gene is TRBV9, the J gene TRBJ2-3; D is perhaps TRBD2 (6 bases). Here the CDR3 DNA reads TGTACCAGCAGCGTAGGAATTAGCGGAATCACAGATACGCAGTATTTT. Translating gives CTSSVGISGITDTQYF.